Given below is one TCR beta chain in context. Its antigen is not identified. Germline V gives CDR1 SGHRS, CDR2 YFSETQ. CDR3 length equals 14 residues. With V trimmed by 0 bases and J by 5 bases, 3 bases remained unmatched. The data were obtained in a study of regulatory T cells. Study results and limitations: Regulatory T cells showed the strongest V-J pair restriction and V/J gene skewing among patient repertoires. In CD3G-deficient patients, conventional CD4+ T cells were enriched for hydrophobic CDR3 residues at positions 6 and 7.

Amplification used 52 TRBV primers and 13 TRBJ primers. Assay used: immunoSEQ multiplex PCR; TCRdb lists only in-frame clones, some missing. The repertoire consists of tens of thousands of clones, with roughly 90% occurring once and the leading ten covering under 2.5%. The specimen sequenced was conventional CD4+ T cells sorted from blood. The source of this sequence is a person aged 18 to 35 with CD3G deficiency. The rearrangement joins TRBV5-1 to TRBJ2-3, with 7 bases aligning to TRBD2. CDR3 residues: CASSLDPSGDTQYF. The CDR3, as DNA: TGCGCCAGCAGCTTGGATCCTAGCGGAGATACGCAGTATTTT.